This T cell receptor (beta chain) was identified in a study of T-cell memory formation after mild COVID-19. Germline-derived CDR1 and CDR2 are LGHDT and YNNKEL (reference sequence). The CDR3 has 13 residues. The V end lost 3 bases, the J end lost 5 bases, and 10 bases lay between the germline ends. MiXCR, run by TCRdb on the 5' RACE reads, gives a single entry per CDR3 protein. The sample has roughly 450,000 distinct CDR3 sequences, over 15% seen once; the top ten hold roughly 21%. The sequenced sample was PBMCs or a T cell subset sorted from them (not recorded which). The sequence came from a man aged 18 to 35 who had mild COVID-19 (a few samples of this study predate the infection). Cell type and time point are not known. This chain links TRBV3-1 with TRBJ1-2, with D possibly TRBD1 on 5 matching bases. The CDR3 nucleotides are TGTGCCAGCAGCCAGGCCGGACAATATGGCTACACCTTC. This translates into CASSQAGQYGYTF.